The following is a T cell receptor (beta chain) sequence with its context. The data originate from a study of T-cell memory formation after mild COVID-19. CDR1 MNHEY and CDR2 SVGAGI come from the germline V gene. The CDR3 totals 14 residues. Deletions cut 3 bases from V and 5 bases from J, with 13 bases between. TCRdb recomputed calls from the 5' RACE reads with MiXCR, one row per CDR3 protein. Of approximately 570,000 distinct CDR3 sequences in the sample, 18% were seen once. The sequence was obtained from an adult woman who had mild COVID-19 (a few samples of this study predate the infection). Cell type and time point are not known. Specimen: PBMCs or a T cell subset sorted from them (not recorded which). The chain employs TRBV6-5 and TRBJ1-2; D might be TRBD1 (5 bases). The CDR3 loop is CASSYMTENYGYTF. The CDR3 nucleotides are TGTGCCAGCAGTTATATGACAGAGAATTATGGCTACACCTTC.